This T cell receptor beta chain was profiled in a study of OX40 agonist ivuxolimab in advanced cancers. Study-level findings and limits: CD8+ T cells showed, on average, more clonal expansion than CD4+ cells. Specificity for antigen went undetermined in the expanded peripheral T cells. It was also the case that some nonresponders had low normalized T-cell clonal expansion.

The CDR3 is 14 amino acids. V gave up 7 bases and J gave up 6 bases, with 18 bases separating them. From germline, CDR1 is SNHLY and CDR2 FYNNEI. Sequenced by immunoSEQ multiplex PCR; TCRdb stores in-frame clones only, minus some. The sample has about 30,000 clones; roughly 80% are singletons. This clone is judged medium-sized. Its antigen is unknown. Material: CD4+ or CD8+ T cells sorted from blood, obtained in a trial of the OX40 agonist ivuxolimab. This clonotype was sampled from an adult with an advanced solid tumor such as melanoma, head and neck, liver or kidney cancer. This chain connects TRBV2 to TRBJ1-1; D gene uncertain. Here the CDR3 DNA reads TGTGCCAGCATACCACCGTCGGGGTTGCCTGAAGCTTTCTTT. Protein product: CASIPPSGLPEAFF. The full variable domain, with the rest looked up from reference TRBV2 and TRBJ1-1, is EPEVTQTPSHQVTQMGQEVILRCVPISNHLYFYWYRQILGQKVEFLVSFYNNEISEKSEIFDDQFSVERPDGSNFTLKIRSTKLEDSAMYFCASIPPSGLPEAFFGQGTRLTVV.